The present T cell receptor (beta chain) was sequenced within a study of T cell repertoires in ileal Crohn's disease. Looking at the study overall: Postoperative therapy was given to about half: about ten thiopurines, around 17 anti-TNF agents. Overall study results and limits: Endoscopic recurrence occurred in every patient whose clonality exceeded 26.8%.

Only a few counts were recorded for this clone. The antigen is undetermined. With V trimmed by 2 bases and J by 8 bases, 4 bases remained unmatched. Germline V CDR1 and CDR2: KGHSH, LQKENI. The CDR3 totals 15 residues. Per sample, 500 to 650 nanograms of biopsy DNA were TCRB immunosequenced. Generated by immunoSEQ multiplex PCR, the TCRdb table keeps only in-frame clones and is missing some. The table shows about 18,000 clones, with 60% occurring only once. The source of this sequence is an adult with Crohn's disease. This chain links TRBV18 with TRBJ2-1; 12 positions match TRBD2. Sequenced sample: ileal tissue. In DNA, the CDR3 is TGTGCCAGCTCACCATCCCTAGCGGGAGGGGATGAGCAGTTCTTC. Protein product: CASSPSLAGGDEQFF.